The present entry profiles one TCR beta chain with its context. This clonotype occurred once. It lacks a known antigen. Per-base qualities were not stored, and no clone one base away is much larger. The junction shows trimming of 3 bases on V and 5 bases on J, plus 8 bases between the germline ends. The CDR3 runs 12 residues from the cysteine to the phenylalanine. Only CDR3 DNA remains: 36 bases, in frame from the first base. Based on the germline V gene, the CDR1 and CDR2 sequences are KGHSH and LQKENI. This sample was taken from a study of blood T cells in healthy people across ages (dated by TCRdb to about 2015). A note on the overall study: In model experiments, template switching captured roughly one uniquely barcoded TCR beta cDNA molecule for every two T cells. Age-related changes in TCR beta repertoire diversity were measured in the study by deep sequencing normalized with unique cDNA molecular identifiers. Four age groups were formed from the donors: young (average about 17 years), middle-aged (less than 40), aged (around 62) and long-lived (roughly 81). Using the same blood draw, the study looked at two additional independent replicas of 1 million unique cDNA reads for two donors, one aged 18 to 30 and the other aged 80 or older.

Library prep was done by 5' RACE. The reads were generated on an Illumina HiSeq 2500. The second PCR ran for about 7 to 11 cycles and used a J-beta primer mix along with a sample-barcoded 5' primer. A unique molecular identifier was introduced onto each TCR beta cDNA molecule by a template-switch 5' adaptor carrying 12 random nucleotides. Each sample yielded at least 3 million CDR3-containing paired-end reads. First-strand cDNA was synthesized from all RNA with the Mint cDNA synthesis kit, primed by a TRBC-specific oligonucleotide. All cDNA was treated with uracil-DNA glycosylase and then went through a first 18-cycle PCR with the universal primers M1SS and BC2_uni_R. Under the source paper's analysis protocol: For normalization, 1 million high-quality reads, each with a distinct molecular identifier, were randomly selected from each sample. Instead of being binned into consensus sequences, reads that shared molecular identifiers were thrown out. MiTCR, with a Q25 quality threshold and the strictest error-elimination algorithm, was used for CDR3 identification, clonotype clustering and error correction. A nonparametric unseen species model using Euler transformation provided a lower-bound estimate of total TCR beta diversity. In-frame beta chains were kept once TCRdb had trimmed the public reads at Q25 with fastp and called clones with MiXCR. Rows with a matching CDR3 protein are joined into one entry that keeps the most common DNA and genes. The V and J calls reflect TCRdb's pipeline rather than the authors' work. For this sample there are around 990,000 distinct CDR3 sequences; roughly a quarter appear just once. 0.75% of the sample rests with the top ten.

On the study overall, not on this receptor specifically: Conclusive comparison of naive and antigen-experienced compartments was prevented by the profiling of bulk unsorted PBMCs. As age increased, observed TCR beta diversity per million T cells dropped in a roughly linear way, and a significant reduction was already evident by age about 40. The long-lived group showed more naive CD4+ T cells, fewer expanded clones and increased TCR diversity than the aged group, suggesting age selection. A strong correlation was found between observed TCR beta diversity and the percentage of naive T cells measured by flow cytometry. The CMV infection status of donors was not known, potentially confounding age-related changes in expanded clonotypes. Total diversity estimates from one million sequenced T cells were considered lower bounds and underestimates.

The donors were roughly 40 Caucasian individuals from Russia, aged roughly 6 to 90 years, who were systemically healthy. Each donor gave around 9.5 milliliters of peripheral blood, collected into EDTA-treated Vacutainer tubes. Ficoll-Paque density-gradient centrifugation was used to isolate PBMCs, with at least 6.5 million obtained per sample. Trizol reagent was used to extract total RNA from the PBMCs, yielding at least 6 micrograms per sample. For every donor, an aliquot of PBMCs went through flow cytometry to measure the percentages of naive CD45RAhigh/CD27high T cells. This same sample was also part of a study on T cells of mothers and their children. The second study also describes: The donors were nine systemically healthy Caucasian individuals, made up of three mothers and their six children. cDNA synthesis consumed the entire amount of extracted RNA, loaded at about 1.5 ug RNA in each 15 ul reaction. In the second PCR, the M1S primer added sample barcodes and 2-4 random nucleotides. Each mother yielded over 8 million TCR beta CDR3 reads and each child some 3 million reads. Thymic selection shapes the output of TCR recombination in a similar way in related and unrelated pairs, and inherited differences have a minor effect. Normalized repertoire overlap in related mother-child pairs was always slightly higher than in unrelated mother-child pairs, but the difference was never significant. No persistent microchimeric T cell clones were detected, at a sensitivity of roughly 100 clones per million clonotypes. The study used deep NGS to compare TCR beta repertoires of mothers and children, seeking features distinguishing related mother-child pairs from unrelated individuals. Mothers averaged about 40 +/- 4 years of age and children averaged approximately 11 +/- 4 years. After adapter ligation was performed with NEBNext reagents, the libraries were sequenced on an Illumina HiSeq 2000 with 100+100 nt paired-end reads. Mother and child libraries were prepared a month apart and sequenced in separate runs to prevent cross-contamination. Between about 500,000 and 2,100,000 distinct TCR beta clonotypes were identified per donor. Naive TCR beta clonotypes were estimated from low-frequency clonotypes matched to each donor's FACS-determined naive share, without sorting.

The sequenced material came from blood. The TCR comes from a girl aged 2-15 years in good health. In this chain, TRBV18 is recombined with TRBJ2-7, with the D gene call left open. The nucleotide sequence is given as TGTGCCAGCTCACCGGGCCAGAACGAGCAGTACTTC. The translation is CASSPGQNEQYF.